What follows are 13 T cell receptor beta chains derived from one specimen sequenced in a study of shared clonotypes between healthy human individuals. The table came from immunoSEQ multiplex PCR; TCRdb's copy has only in-frame clones and leaves some out. This sample has 2.5 million or so clones, with just over 90% found just once. The sample consisted of naive CD4+ T cells sorted from blood. The subset here: CD45RA+ positively selected. The receptor source for this set is a man aged 18 to 29 in good health.

This clone appeared a single time. V and J are TRBV29-1 and TRBJ1-2; unclear D gene. CDR3 length: 12 residues. Germline values: CDR1 SQVTM, CDR2 ANQGSEA. Trimming shortened V by 1 base and J by 4 bases, and 7 bases separated the two germline ends. The CDR3 here is CSVEADTYGYTF. CDR3 in DNA: TGCAGCGTTGAAGCTGACACCTATGGCTACACCTTC.

This chain connects TRBV7-6 to TRBJ2-1; 10 bases are a match to TRBD2. There are 17 residues in the CDR3. CDR1 and CDR2 from the germline V gene are SGHVS and FNYEAQ. V was pared by 5 bases and J by 0 bases, with 7 bases of the junction left unmatched. Here the CDR3 reads CASSLGAGGSSYNEQFF. CDR3 nucleotides: TGTGCCAGCAGCCTAGGAGCGGGGGGGAGCTCCTACAATGAGCAGTTCTTC.

This chain links TRBV11-2 with TRBJ1-6; the match to TRBD1 covers 12 bases. The CDR3 totals 19 residues. Germline V gene sequence: CDR1 SGHAT, CDR2 FQNNGV. With 6 bases clipped from V and 0 bases from J, the junction kept 9 bases outside the gene matches. CDR3 bases: TGTGCCAGCAGGTCCCCGGGACAGGGGGCGAGCTCCTATAATTCACCCCTCCACTTT. This sequence encodes CASRSPGQGASSYNSPLHF. Combining the CDR3 with reference TRBV11-2 and TRBJ1-6 gives the whole variable domain EAGVAQSPRYKIIEKRQSVAFWCNPISGHATLYWYQQILGQGPKLLIQFQNNGVVDDSQLPKDRFSAERLKGVDSTLKIQPAKLEDSAVYLCASRSPGQGASSYNSPLHFGNGTRLTVT.

Concerning this clone: The same CDR3 is also encoded by other DNA sequences in this sample. The chain combines TRBV5-1 with TRBJ2-5, with D perhaps TRBD1 (8 bases). Trimming shortened V by 5 bases and J by 5 bases, and 16 bases separated the two germline ends. Germline V lookup: CDR1 SGHRS, CDR2 YFSETQ. CDR3 size: 14 residues. CDR3 amino acids: CASSSTGGAETQYF. The DNA for the CDR3 is TGCGCCAGCAGTTCCACAGGGGGGGCGGAGACCCAGTACTTC.

The chain couples TRBV11-2 to TRBJ2-3, with no clear D. V was shortened by 0 bases and J by 3 bases, with 10 bases between the two germline ends. Per germline, CDR1 SGHAT and CDR2 FQNNGV. The CDR3 extends over 15 amino acids. The CDR3 bases are TGTGCCAGCAGCTTAGACTACCGCGAAACAGATACGCAGTATTTT. Its translation is CASSLDYRETDTQYF.

The chain links TRBV11-2 to TRBJ2-7, with a tentative D call TRBD2 (6 bases). The germline V gene has CDR1 SGHAT and CDR2 FQNNGV. V was shortened by 4 bases and J by 5 bases, with 15 bases between the two germline ends. The CDR3 contains 14 residues. The CDR3 DNA is TGTGCCAGCAGCTCCCCGGGGAGGTTCGACGAGCAGTACTTC. This gives the protein CASSSPGRFDEQYF.

The genes are TRBV6-5 and TRBJ1-5; D not resolved. The CDR3 is 14 residues long. Per the germline V gene, CDR1 is MNHEY and CDR2 is SVGAGI. The germline V and J ends were trimmed by 2 bases and 3 bases, with 8 bases remaining between them. The DNA for the CDR3 is TGTGCCAGCAGTTACCTAACACTCAATCAGCCCCAGCATTTT. Translation: CASSYLTLNQPQHF.

Here the CDR3 DNA reads TGTGCCAGCAGCTTGGTTCCAGGTGGGACAGAGACCCAGTACTTC. Protein sequence: CASSLVPGGTETQYF. The rearrangement uses TRBV7-3 and TRBJ2-5; the D call may be TRBD1 or TRBD2 (5 bases each). CDR1 SGHTA and CDR2 FQGTGA come from the germline V gene. Trimming removed 3 bases from V and 4 bases from J, with 15 bases in between. This CDR3 region has 15 residues.

A single count supports this clone. Here the CDR3 reads CASSSGLLKGPGELFF. In DNA, the CDR3 is TGCGCCAGCAGCTCGGGACTCCTTAAGGGGCCCGGGGAGCTGTTTTTT. This chain joins TRBV5-1 and TRBJ2-2; tentative D call: TRBD2 (6 bases). Per germline, CDR1 SGHRS and CDR2 YFSETQ. Trimming took off 3 bases at V and 6 bases at J, with 18 bases between the two ends. The CDR3 length is 16 residues.

V and J are TRBV4-3 and TRBJ1-4, with 9 bases identical to TRBD1. Per the germline V gene, CDR1 is LGHNA and CDR2 is YSLEER. The J segment lost 6 bases and the V segment lost 0 bases, leaving 5 bases of the junction unmatched. CDR3 length: 16 amino acids. CDR3: CASSQDGTGSDEKLFF. Written as DNA, the CDR3 is TGCGCCAGCAGCCAAGACGGGACAGGGTCGGATGAAAAACTGTTTTTT.

The gene calls are TRBV25-1 and TRBJ1-1; 12 nucleotides agree with TRBD1. From germline, CDR1 is MGHDK and CDR2 SYGVNS. This CDR3 has 15 amino acids. V dropped 8 bases and J dropped 5; count of bases not matched to a gene: 9. The CDR3 loop reads CASRHGTGGQTEAFF. CDR3 coding DNA: TGTGCCAGCCGTCACGGGACAGGGGGCCAAACTGAAGCTTTCTTT. Looking up the rest from reference TRBV25-1 and TRBJ1-1 gives the full variable domain: EADIYQTPRYLVIGTGKKITLECSQTMGHDKMYWYQQDPGMELHLIHYSYGVNSTEKGDLSSESTVSRIRTEHFPLTLESARPSHTSQYLCASRHGTGGQTEAFFGQGTRLTVV.

The chain has TRBV5-4 and TRBJ2-2, with 7 bases fitting TRBD1. From germline, CDR1 is SGHNT and CDR2 YYREEE (reference sequence). The CDR3 is 16 residues long. Trimming removed 5 bases from V and 0 bases from J; junction bases left unmatched: 7. The CDR3 region has the DNA TGTGCCAGCAGTGGACCGGGACAGTCGAACACCGGGGAGCTGTTTTTT. Residues: CASSGPGQSNTGELFF.

In the case of this clone: The sample holds other DNA sequences that translate to the same CDR3. The rearrangement joins TRBV9 to TRBJ1-6; the D is unclear. This CDR3 is 14 amino acids long. Germline CDR1 reads SGDLS; CDR2 reads YYNGEE. The V end lost 0 bases, the J end lost 7 bases, and 8 bases lay between the germline ends. The CDR3 sequence: CASSVEGGNSPLHF. In DNA form, the CDR3 reads TGTGCCAGCAGCGTAGAGGGCGGCAATTCACCCCTCCACTTT.